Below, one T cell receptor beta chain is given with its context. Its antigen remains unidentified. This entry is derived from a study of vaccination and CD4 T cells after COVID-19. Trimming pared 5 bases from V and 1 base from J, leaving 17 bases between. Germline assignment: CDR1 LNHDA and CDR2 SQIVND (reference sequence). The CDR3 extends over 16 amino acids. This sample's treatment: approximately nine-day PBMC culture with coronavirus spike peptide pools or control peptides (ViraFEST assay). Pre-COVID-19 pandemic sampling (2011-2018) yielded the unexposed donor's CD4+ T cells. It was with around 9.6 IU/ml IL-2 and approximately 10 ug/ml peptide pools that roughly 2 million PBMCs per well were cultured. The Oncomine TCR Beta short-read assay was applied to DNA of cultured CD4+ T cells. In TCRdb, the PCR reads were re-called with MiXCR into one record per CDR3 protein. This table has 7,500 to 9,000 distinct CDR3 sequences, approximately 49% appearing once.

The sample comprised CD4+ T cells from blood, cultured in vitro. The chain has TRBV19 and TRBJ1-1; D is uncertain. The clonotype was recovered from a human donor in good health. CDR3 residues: CASSLLSGASNTEAFF. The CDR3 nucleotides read TGTGCCAGTAGTCTCCTGAGCGGAGCTTCGAACACTGAAGCTTTCTTT.